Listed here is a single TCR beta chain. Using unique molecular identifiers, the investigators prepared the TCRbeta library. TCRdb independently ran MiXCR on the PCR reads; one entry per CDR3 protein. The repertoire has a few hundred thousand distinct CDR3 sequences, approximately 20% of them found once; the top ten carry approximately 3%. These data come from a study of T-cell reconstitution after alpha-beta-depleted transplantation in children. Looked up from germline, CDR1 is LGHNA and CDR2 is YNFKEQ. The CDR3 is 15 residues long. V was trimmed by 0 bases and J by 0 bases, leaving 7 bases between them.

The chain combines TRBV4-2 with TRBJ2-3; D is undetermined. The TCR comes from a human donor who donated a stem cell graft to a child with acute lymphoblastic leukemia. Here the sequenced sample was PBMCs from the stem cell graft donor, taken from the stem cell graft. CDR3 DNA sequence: TGTGCCAGCAGCCAAGATCCCGGCAGCACAGATACGCAGTATTTT. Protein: CASSQDPGSTDTQYF.